Sequencing of this T cell receptor beta chain was carried out in a study of T cell changes during pregnancy in multiple sclerosis. Method: immunoSEQ multiplex PCR; TCRdb's copy keeps in-frame clones and lacks some. The table shows 90,000 or so clones, with less than 95% occurring only once. The CDR3 totals 19 residues. V lost 2 bases and J lost 0, with 22 bases in between. From germline, CDR1 is SGDLS and CDR2 YYNGEE. This chain uses TRBV9 with TRBJ2-3, with D maybe TRBD2 (6 bases). The sample in question was peripheral blood, obtained before pregnancy. The source of this sequence is a female donor with multiple sclerosis, enrolled in a pregnancy study. The CDR3 protein is CASSVRAGSPTSSTDTQYF. CDR3 DNA sequence: TGTGCCAGCAGCGTTCGGGCCGGGAGCCCTACTTCTAGCACAGATACGCAGTATTTT.